The text below deals with one T cell receptor (beta chain). Authors' data handling: Reference gene primers were amplified, and this amplification served to estimate nucleated cell counts. Assay used: immunoSEQ multiplex PCR; TCRdb lists only in-frame clones, some missing. Clonal size and the V and J genes are those of that table, whereas D and trimming came from the DNA. The data contain 250,000 to 350,000 clones, 88% of them seen just once; the ten biggest clones take up 4%. These data originate in a study of blood T cell repertoires in COVID-19. Study context: COVID-19 samples from acute and convalescent phases originated in the United States, Italy and Spain. Nucleic acid was either cDNA or gDNA, and it came from T cells, B-cell-depleted T cells, or PBMCs.

This CDR3 contains 15 residues. Germline V lookup: CDR1 KGHDR, CDR2 SFDVKD. Trimming took 3 bases from V and 6 from J; bases not matched to a gene: 3. The clonotype comes from a woman aged 45-65 years with active or convalescent COVID-19. The sample consisted of peripheral blood. The V call is TRBV24-1, the J call TRBJ2-1; 11 bases fit TRBD1. The CDR3 spells CATSDLGQGGNEQFF. DNA of the CDR3: TGTGCCACCAGTGATCTGGGACAGGGGGGCAATGAGCAGTTCTTC.